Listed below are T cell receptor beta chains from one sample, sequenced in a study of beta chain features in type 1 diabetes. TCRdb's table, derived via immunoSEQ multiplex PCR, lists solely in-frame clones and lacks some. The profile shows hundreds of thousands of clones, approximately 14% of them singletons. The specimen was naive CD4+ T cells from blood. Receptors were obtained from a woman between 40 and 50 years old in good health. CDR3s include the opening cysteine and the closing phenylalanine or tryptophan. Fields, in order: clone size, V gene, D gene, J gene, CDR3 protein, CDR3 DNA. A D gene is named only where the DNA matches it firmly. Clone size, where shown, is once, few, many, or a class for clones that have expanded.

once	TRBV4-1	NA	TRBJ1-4	CASSQGGAREKLFF	TGCGCCAGCAGCCAAGGCGGGGCCCGGGAAAAACTGTTTTTT
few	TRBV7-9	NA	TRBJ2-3	CASSPTDTQYF	TGTGCCAGCAGCCCGACAGATACGCAGTATTTT
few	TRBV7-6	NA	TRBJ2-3	CASSLASRGGTDTQYF	TGTGCCAGCAGCTTAGCTTCCCGCGGGGGCACAGATACGCAGTATTTT
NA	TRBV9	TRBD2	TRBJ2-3	CASSRTLSGGSDTQYF	TGTGCCAGCAGCCGGACCCTTTCGGGGGGTTCAGATACGCAGTATTTT
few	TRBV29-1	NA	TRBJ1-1	CSVVKTTGPRGTEAFF	TGCAGCGTTGTCAAAACTACAGGTCCCCGGGGGACTGAAGCTTTCTTT
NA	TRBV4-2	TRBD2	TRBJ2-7	CASSQDSSGGIGYEQYF	TGTGCCAGCAGCCAAGACTCTAGCGGGGGGATAGGCTACGAGCAGTACTTC
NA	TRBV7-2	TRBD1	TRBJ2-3	CASSPRDSSTDTQYF	TGTGCCAGCAGCCCCCGGGACAGCAGCACAGATACGCAGTATTTT
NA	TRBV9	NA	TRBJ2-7	CASSVARLGGAYEQYF	TGTGCCAGCAGCGTAGCTCGGTTAGGGGGGGCCTACGAGCAGTACTTC
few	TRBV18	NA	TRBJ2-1	CASSPWGQGNNEQFF	TGTGCCAGCTCACCGTGGGGCCAGGGGAACAATGAGCAGTTCTTC
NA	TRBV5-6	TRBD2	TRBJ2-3	CASSPMVRGNPTDTQYF	TGTGCCAGCAGCCCCATGGTGCGGGGGAATCCCACAGATACGCAGTATTTT
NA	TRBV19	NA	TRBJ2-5	CASRRDGEPQETQYF	TGTGCCAGTAGGCGTGACGGGGAACCCCAAGAGACCCAGTACTTC
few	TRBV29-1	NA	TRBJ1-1	CSFPPRNTEAFF	TGCAGCTTCCCTCCGCGGAACACTGAAGCTTTCTTT
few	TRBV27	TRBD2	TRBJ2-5	CASSIRGLAGRETQYF	TGTGCCAGCAGTATACGGGGACTAGCGGGGCGGGAGACCCAGTACTTC
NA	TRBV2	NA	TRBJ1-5	CASSATGRSNQPQHF	TGTGCCAGCAGTGCCACAGGGCGGAGCAATCAGCCCCAGCATTTT
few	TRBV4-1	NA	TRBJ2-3	CASSSPRADTQYF	TGCGCCAGCAGCTCCCCCCGCGCAGATACGCAGTATTTT
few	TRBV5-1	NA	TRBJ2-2	CASSLDRDTGELFF	TGCGCCAGCAGCTTGGACAGGGACACCGGGGAGCTGTTTTTT
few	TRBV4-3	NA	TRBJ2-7	CASSRNRKGDTEQYF	TGCGCCAGCAGCCGAAACAGGAAAGGCGACACGGAGCAGTACTTC
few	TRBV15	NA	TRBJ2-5	CATSILERQVSILETQYF	NA
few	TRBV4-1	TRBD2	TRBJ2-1	CASSQGTSGGNEQFF	TGCGCCAGCAGCCAGGGGACTAGCGGGGGTAATGAGCAGTTCTTC
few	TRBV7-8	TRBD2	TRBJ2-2	CASRPIRAGGWRNGELFF	TGTGCCAGCAGGCCCATTCGGGCGGGGGGTTGGAGGAACGGGGAGCTGTTTTTT
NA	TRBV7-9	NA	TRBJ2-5	CASSLARAGETQYF	TGTGCCAGCAGCTTAGCCAGGGCAGGGGAGACCCAGTACTTC
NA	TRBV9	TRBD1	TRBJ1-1	CASSYSRDRVAEAFF	TGTGCCAGCAGCTATTCCCGCGACAGGGTCGCTGAAGCTTTCTTT
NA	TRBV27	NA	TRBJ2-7	CASSLKTGDSYEQYF	TGTGCCAGCAGTTTGAAGACAGGCGATTCCTACGAGCAGTACTTC
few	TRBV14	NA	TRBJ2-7	CASSQRQVQYF	TGTGCCAGCAGCCAGAGACAGGTGCAGTACTTC
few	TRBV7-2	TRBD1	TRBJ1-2	CASSLRTGPSYGYTF	TGTGCCAGCAGCTTACGGACAGGCCCTTCCTATGGCTACACCTTC
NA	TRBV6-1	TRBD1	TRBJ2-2	CASSPGQVYTGELFF	TGTGCCAGCAGCCCTGGACAGGTCTACACCGGGGAGCTGTTTTTT
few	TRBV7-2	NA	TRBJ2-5	CASSSAGRETQYF	TGTGCCAGCAGCTCGGCAGGGCGGGAGACCCAGTACTTC
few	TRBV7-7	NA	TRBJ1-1	CASSLRGNTEAFF	TGTGCCAGCAGCTTAAGGGGGAACACTGAAGCTTTCTTT
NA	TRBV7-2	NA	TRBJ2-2	CASSQDRHTGELFF	TGTGCCAGCAGTCAAGACAGACACACCGGGGAGCTGTTTTTT
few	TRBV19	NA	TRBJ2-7	CASSISPTGNWPPVYYEQYF	TGTGCCAGTAGTATATCCCCCACAGGAAATTGGCCCCCGGTCTACTACGAGCAGTACTTC
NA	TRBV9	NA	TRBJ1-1	CASSVADGGLKVDTEAFF	TGTGCCAGCAGCGTAGCGGACGGGGGACTAAAGGTCGACACTGAAGCTTTCTTT
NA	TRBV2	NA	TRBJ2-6	CASRVSSGANVLTF	TGTGCCAGCAGAGTCAGCTCTGGGGCCAACGTCCTGACTTTC
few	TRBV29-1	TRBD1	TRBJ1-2	CSVSGTGGGYTF	TGCAGCGTGTCCGGGACAGGAGGGGGCTACACCTTC
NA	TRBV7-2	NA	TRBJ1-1	CASSQRQMNTEAFF	TGTGCCAGCAGCCAACGACAGATGAACACTGAAGCTTTCTTT
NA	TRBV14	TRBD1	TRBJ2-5	CASSQGTGVQETQYF	TGTGCCAGCAGCCAAGGGACAGGGGTCCAAGAGACCCAGTACTTC
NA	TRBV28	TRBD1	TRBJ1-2	CASSPIGAPTGGVGYGYTF	TGTGCCAGCAGTCCGATAGGAGCCCCAACAGGGGGCGTCGGCTATGGCTACACCTTC
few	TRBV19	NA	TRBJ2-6	CASSGDRGIRSGANVLTF	TGTGCCAGTAGTGGGGATAGGGGAATTCGCTCTGGGGCCAACGTCCTGACTTTC
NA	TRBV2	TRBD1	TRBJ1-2	CASSAGQYYGYTF	TGTGCCAGCAGTGCGGGACAGTACTATGGCTACACCTTC
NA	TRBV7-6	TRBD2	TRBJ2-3	CASSPVGGITDTQYF	TGTGCCAGCAGCCCCGTGGGGGGGATCACAGATACGCAGTATTTT
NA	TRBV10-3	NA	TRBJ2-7	CAIIESTRRGYEQYF	TGTGCCATCATCGAGTCTACGCGCAGGGGCTACGAGCAGTACTTC
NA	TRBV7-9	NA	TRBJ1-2	CASSLNRDGYTF	TGTGCCAGCAGCTTGAACAGAGATGGCTACACCTTC
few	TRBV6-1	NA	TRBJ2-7	CASRFPELEQYF	TGTGCCAGCAGATTCCCCGAGCTGGAGCAGTACTTC
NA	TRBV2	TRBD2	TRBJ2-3	CASPSPSGGPYTDTQYF	TGTGCCAGCCCATCCCCTAGCGGGGGGCCTTACACAGATACGCAGTATTTT
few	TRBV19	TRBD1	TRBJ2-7	CASSYRGPSYEQYF	TGTGCCAGTAGTTACAGGGGGCCCTCCTACGAGCAGTACTTC
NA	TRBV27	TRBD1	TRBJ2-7	CASQLLGTGIYEQYF	TGTGCCAGCCAACTGCTTGGGACAGGGATCTACGAGCAGTACTTC
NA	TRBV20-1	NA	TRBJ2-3	CSANFDTQYF	TGCAGTGCCAATTTTGATACGCAGTATTTT
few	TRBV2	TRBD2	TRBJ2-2	CASRQLAVGSGELFF	TGTGCCAGCAGGCAACTAGCGGTGGGGTCCGGGGAGCTGTTTTTT
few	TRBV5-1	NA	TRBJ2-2	CASSPGIPPTGELFF	TGCGCCAGCAGCCCAGGGATTCCCCCCACCGGGGAGCTGTTTTTT
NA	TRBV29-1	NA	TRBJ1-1	CSVGSGGWNTEAFF	TGCAGCGTTGGTTCCGGGGGTTGGAACACTGAAGCTTTCTTT
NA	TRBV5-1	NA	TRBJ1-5	CASSPRGGESNQPQHF	TGCGCCAGCAGCCCTCGGGGGGGCGAGAGCAATCAGCCCCAGCATTTT
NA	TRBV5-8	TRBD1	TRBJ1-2	CASSLEGTVGGYTF	TGTGCCAGCAGCTTGGAGGGGACAGTAGGTGGCTACACCTTC
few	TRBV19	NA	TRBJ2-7	CASSTQGQRYEQYF	TGTGCCAGTAGTACTCAGGGGCAGCGCTACGAGCAGTACTTC